The 8 T cell receptor beta chains listed next were all sequenced from one sample in a study of blood T cell repertoires in COVID-19 (dated by TCRdb to 2018 to 2021). The library relied on the immunoSEQ multiplex PCR assay. The immuneACCESS repertoire file appears here via TCRdb, limited to in-frame rearrangements. These files lack a portion of the clones; in checked studies, under half of the deficit traces to unresolved V genes, and the cause of the others is not known. This sample gives roughly 230,000 clones in total; roughly 80% of them show up just once. The ten largest clones take up about 10% of the sample. The sequencing input was peripheral blood. The receptors derive from a woman of 80 years or more with COVID-19, enrolled during active disease.

The rearrangement links TRBV3-1 (or the pseudogene TRBV3-2) to TRBJ1-2; D is unresolved. Trimming left V 4 bases short and J 6 bases short, with 15 bases between. The CDR3 length is 14 residues. Germline V CDR1 and CDR2: LGHDT, YNNKEL (reference sequence). The CDR3: CASSRRQASDGYTF. In DNA, the CDR3 is TGTGCCAGCAGCCGCCGGCAGGCATCAGATGGCTACACCTTC.

V is TRBV19 and J is TRBJ2-5; 7 bases line up with TRBD1. The CDR3 extends over 13 amino acids. J lost 4 bases, V lost 7 bases, and 6 bases had no gene match. Germline loops: CDR1 LNHDA, CDR2 SQIVND (reference sequence). CDR3 amino acids: CASTPTGLETQYF. CDR3 DNA sequence: TGTGCCAGTACCCCGACAGGGCTAGAGACCCAGTACTTC.

This chain links TRBV21-1 with TRBJ1-2. TRBV21-1 is given as a pseudogene. This CDR3 region has 17 residues. The CDR3: CASTSGTRPRSVYGYTF. CDR3 nucleotides: TGTGCCAGCACTTCGGGAACAAGGCCCCGCTCGGTCTATGGCTACACCTTC.

The rearrangement joins TRBV11-2 to TRBJ2-3; D is perhaps TRBD2 (7 bases). Trimming left V 0 bases short and J 4 bases short, with 14 bases between. CDR3 length: 16 residues. CDR1 SGHAT and CDR2 FQNNGV come from the germline V gene. The DNA of the CDR3 is TGTGCCAGCAGCTTAGACCCCGGGGGGCTAGCAGATACGCAGTATTTT. Its translation: CASSLDPGGLADTQYF. The whole variable domain, filled in from reference TRBV11-2 and TRBJ2-3, reads EAGVAQSPRYKIIEKRQSVAFWCNPISGHATLYWYQQILGQGPKLLIQFQNNGVVDDSQLPKDRFSAERLKGVDSTLKIQPAKLEDSAVYLCASSLDPGGLADTQYFGPGTRLTVL.

Only one count was recorded for this clone. J is TRBJ2-7 and V is TRBV14; a weak D match, TRBD1 (6 bases). There are 16 residues in the CDR3. Germline V gene sequence: CDR1 SGHDN, CDR2 FVKESK. The V end lost 1 base, the J end lost 0 bases, and 13 bases lay between the germline ends. The CDR3, as DNA: TGTGCCAGCAGCCAAGGCCCCCAGGGGAACTCCTACGAGCAGTACGTC. Amino acids: CASSQGPQGNSYEQYV.

The rearrangement links TRBV15 to TRBJ2-5; D perhaps matches TRBD1 (7 bases). The CDR3 sequence is 15 residues long. Germline V gene data show CDR1 as LNHNV and CDR2 as YYDKDF (reference sequence). V dropped 1 base and J dropped 7 bases, with 16 bases sitting between them. The CDR3: CATSRGQGLGGTQYF. CDR3 DNA: TGTGCCACCAGCAGAGGACAGGGACTCGGAGGGACCCAGTACTTC.

The genes are TRBV4-2 and TRBJ1-2, with 9 bases fitting TRBD1. This CDR3 has 15 residues. J gave up 4 bases and V 1 base, and 4 bases lay outside the gene matches. Germline V gives CDR1 LGHNA, CDR2 YNFKEQ. CDR3 amino acids: CASSQAGTGPYGYTF. The DNA of the CDR3 is TGTGCCAGCAGCCAAGCCGGGACAGGGCCCTATGGCTACACCTTC.

This clone was observed once. The gene calls are TRBV19 and TRBJ2-2; possible D gene TRBD1, 6 bases. CDR3 length: 13 residues. V shed 8 bases and J shed 6 bases, with 13 bases lying between them. The germline CDR1 and CDR2 sequences are LNHDA and SQIVND (reference sequence). CDR3 loop: CASSKQGPGELFF. The CDR3 DNA reads as TGTGCCAGTTCTAAACAGGGTCCCGGGGAGCTGTTTTTT.